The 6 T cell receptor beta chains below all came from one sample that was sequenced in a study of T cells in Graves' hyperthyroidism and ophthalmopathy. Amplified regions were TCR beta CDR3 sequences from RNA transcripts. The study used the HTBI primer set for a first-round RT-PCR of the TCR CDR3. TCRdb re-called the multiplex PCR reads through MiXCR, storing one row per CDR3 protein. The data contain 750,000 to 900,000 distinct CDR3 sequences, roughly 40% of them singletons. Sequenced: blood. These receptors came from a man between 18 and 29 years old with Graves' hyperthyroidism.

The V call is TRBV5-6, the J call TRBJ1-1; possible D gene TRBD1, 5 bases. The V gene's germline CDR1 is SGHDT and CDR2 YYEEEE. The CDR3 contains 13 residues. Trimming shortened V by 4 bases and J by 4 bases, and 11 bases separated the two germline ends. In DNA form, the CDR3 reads TGTGCCAGCAGCCCGGGACTGCTCACTGAAGCTTTCTTT. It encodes CASSPGLLTEAFF. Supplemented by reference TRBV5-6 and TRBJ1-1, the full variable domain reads DAGVTQSPTHLIKTRGQQVTLRCSPKSGHDTVSWYQQALGQGPQFIFQYYEEEERQRGNFPDRFSGHQFPNYSSELNVNALLLGDSALYLCASSPGLLTEAFFGQGTRLTVV.

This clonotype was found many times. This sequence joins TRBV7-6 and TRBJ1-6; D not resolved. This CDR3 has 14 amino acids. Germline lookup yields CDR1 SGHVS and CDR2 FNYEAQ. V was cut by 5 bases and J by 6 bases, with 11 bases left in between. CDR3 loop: CASSPWEGNSPLHF. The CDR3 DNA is TGTGCCAGCAGCCCCTGGGAGGGTAATTCACCCCTCCACTTT.

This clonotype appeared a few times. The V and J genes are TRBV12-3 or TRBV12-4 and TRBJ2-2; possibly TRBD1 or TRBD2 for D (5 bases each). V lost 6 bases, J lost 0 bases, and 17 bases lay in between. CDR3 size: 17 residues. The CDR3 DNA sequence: TGTGCCAGCAGCGTCCCAGGGAGCGGCGCGAACACCGGGGAGCTGTTTTTT. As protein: CASSVPGSGANTGELFF.

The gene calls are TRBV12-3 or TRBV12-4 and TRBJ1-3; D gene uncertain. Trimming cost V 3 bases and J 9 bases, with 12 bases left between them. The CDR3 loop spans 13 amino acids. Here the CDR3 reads CASSLYGPGTIYF. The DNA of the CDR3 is TGTGCCAGCAGTTTGTACGGGCCGGGCACCATATATTTT.

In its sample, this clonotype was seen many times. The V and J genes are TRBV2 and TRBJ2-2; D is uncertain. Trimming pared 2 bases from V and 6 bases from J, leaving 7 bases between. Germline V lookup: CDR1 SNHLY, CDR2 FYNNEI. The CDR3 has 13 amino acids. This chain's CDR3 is CASSESRSGELFF. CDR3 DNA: TGTGCCAGCAGTGAATCTCGCTCCGGGGAGCTGTTTTTT. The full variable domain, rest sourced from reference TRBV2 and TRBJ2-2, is EPEVTQTPSHQVTQMGQEVILRCVPISNHLYFYWYRQILGQKVEFLVSFYNNEISEKSEIFDDQFSVERPDGSNFTLKIRSTKLEDSAMYFCASSESRSGELFFGEGSRLTVL.

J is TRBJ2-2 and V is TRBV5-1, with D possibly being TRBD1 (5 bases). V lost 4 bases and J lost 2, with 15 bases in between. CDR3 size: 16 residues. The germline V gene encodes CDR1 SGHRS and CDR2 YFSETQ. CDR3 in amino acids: CASSQQVLGNTGELFF. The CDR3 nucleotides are TGCGCCAGCAGCCAACAGGTCCTCGGCAACACCGGGGAGCTGTTTTTT.